The 26 T cell receptor beta chains given below trace back to one sample, sequenced in a study of shared clonotypes between healthy human individuals. The assay was immunoSEQ multiplex PCR, and TCRdb's table has in-frame clones only and misses some. The table has around 750,000 clones, roughly 70% seen once; the top ten hold approximately 1.7%. The sequencing input was memory CD4+ T cells sorted from blood. Sample subset: CD45RA-negative fraction. Source of these receptors: a woman younger than 45 in good health.

This chain joins TRBV28 and TRBJ2-7, with 8 bases aligning to TRBD1. The germline gives CDR1 MDHEN, CDR2 SYDVKM. The length of the CDR3 is 16 residues. After removal of 5 bases from V and 2 bases from J, the junction contained 11 bases not matched to a gene. The CDR3 DNA reads TGTGCCAGCAGTCCACTAAATTACAGGGGGGCCTACGAGCAGTACTTC. Translation: CASSPLNYRGAYEQYF.

CDR3 nucleotides: TGTGCCAGCAGCTCCAGGGGAAACTATGGCTACACCTTC. Protein product: CASSSRGNYGYTF. This rearrangement joins TRBV5-8 to TRBJ1-2; the D gene is possibly TRBD1 (6 bases). Deletions cut 3 bases from V and 2 bases from J, with 8 bases between. Germline V CDR1 and CDR2: SGHTS, YDEGEE. This CDR3 is 13 amino acids long.

J is TRBJ2-5 and V is TRBV7-6; no clear D. This CDR3 comprises 16 residues. Germline loops: CDR1 SGHVS, CDR2 FNYEAQ. The V and J ends lost 5 bases and 5 bases respectively, with 21 bases between them. The CDR3 sequence: CASSLLPLASRETQYF. CDR3 in DNA: TGTGCCAGCAGCCTACTGCCCCTGGCAAGCAGGGAGACCCAGTACTTC.

The V gene is TRBV18, the J gene TRBJ2-2, with TRBD1 matching 7 bases. Trimming at V came to 4 bases and at J to 1 base, leaving 9 bases not matched to a gene. CDR3 length: 17 residues. Germline CDR1 is KGHSH and CDR2 is LQKENI. CDR3 loop: CASSRGPGQRNTGELFF. The CDR3 nucleotides are TGTGCCAGCTCACGGGGTCCGGGACAGAGGAACACCGGGGAGCTGTTTTTT. The variable domain in full, completed from reference TRBV18 and TRBJ2-2, reads NAGVMQNPRHLVRRRGQEARLRCSPMKGHSHVYWYRQLPEEGLKFMVYLQKENIIDESGMPKERFSAEFPKEGPSILRIQQVVRGDSAAYFCASSRGPGQRNTGELFFGEGSRLTVL.

The rearrangement joins TRBV5-4 to TRBJ1-4; the D gene is possibly TRBD1 (6 bases). V gave up 4 bases and J gave up 8 bases, with 18 bases separating them. This CDR3 contains 15 residues. The germline V gene has CDR1 SGHNT and CDR2 YYREEE (reference sequence). This chain's CDR3 is CASSQVATGKEKLFF. In DNA, the CDR3 is TGTGCCAGCAGCCAAGTCGCTACAGGGAAGGAAAAACTGTTTTTT.

The chain recombines TRBV14 with TRBJ2-6, with D hard to call. Germline V CDR1 and CDR2: SGHDN, FVKESK. The CDR3 runs to 19 residues. Between the trimmed V and J ends, which lost 1 base and 3 bases, there was a span of 19 bases. The CDR3 loop reads CASSQGAVGIFGGANVLTF. Written as DNA, the CDR3 is TGTGCCAGCAGCCAAGGCGCAGTCGGAATTTTCGGTGGGGCCAACGTCCTGACTTTC.

This sequence joins TRBV5-1 and TRBJ2-1; TRBD2 matches at 16 bases. V trimming: 1 base; J trimming: 4 bases; junction bases outside the gene matches: 5. Germline CDR1 SGHRS, CDR2 YFSETQ. The CDR3 is 18 residues long. CDR3 loop: CASSLPEGLAGGYNEQFF. The CDR3 region has the DNA TGCGCCAGCAGCTTGCCTGAGGGACTAGCGGGAGGGTACAATGAGCAGTTCTTC. The full variable domain, rest sourced from reference TRBV5-1 and TRBJ2-1, is KAGVTQTPRYLIKTRGQQVTLSCSPISGHRSVSWYQQTPGQGLQFLFEYFSETQRNKGNFPGRFSGRQFSNSRSEMNVSTLELGDSALYLCASSLPEGLAGGYNEQFFGPGTRLTVL.

The J gene is TRBJ1-2, the V gene TRBV15, with D perhaps matching TRBD1 (5 bases). The V end lost 1 base, the J end lost 2 bases, and 14 bases lay between the germline ends. CDR3 size: 16 residues. Germline loops: CDR1 LNHNV, CDR2 YYDKDF (reference sequence). The CDR3 DNA follows: TGTGCCACCAGCAGAGCCGCTTTGGGGGGAAACTATGGCTACACCTTC. This sequence encodes CATSRAALGGNYGYTF.

The rearrangement uses TRBV18 and TRBJ2-5; TRBD1 might be the D (6 bases). The CDR3 is 14 residues long. Trimming cost V 3 bases and J 4 bases, with 12 bases left between them. CDR1 and CDR2 from the germline V gene are KGHSH and LQKENI. Here the CDR3 reads CASSPQTGVETQYF. The CDR3 DNA follows: TGTGCCAGCTCACCTCAGACAGGTGTAGAGACCCAGTACTTC.

V is TRBV2 and J is TRBJ2-5; the D is unclear. Germline CDR1 and CDR2: SNHLY and FYNNEI. This CDR3 contains 14 residues. The ends were cut back, 3 bases at V and 5 bases at J, with 13 bases in the middle. DNA for the CDR3: TGTGCCAGCAGTGATTTGGCTAGTCGGGAGACCCAGTACTTC. Translation: CASSDLASRETQYF.

The chain uses TRBV19 and TRBJ2-2; D possibly uses TRBD1 or TRBD2 (5 bases each). The CDR3 is 16 residues long. Trimming shortened V by 5 bases and J by 4 bases, and 17 bases separated the two germline ends. Germline values: CDR1 LNHDA, CDR2 SQIVND (reference sequence). CDR3 sequence (DNA): TGTGCCAGTAGTTCGGACGGGACCCCCGGCACCGGGGAGCTGTTTTTT. It yields the protein CASSSDGTPGTGELFF.

The genes are TRBV7-8 and TRBJ2-7, with 8 bases that match TRBD1. The CDR3 is 15 residues long. CDR1 SGHVS and CDR2 FQNEAQ come from the germline V gene. After removal of 2 bases from V and 0 bases from J, the junction contained 3 bases not matched to a gene. The CDR3: CASSLFGTGSYEQYF. Written as DNA, the CDR3 is TGTGCCAGCAGCTTATTCGGGACAGGCTCCTACGAGCAGTACTTC.

This rearrangement joins TRBV2 to TRBJ1-3; no clear D. Between the trimmed V and J ends, which lost 3 bases and 0 bases, there was a span of 9 bases. There are 15 residues in the CDR3. Looked up from germline, CDR1 is SNHLY and CDR2 is FYNNEI. This CDR3 is CASSEIEYSGNTIYF. CDR3 sequence (DNA): TGTGCCAGCAGTGAGATAGAGTACTCTGGAAACACCATATATTTT.

The chain couples TRBV14 to TRBJ1-1; possible D gene TRBD1, 5 bases. V lost 4 bases, J lost 2 bases, and 17 bases lay in between. Germline V gene lookup returns CDR1 SGHDN and CDR2 FVKESK. The CDR3 has 16 residues. Here the CDR3 DNA reads TGTGCCAGCAGCCTAGCGGGACGGGGACCCAACACTGAAGCTTTCTTT. Translation: CASSLAGRGPNTEAFF. Based on the CDR3 plus reference TRBV14 and TRBJ1-1, the full variable domain is EAGVTQFPSHSVIEKGQTVTLRCDPISGHDNLYWYRRVMGKEIKFLLHFVKESKQDESGMPNNRFLAERTGGTYSTLKVQPAELEDSGVYFCASSLAGRGPNTEAFFGQGTRLTVV.

The J gene is TRBJ2-5, the V gene TRBV5-1, with 7 bases matching TRBD2. With V trimmed by 5 bases and J by 1 base, 11 bases remained unmatched. The CDR3 spans 16 residues. Germline CDR1 SGHRS, CDR2 YFSETQ. This chain's CDR3 is CASSSTSGARQETQYF. The CDR3 nucleotides read TGCGCCAGCAGTTCCACAAGCGGGGCCCGCCAAGAGACCCAGTACTTC.

The V gene is TRBV18, the J gene TRBJ2-5; 7 bases match TRBD1. Germline values: CDR1 KGHSH, CDR2 LQKENI. Trimming at V came to 4 bases and at J to 2 bases, leaving 7 bases not matched to a gene. CDR3 size: 15 residues. The CDR3 region is CASSLGQAPQETQYF. CDR3 nucleotides: TGTGCCAGCTCACTCGGACAGGCGCCGCAAGAGACCCAGTACTTC.

There are a few counts of this clone. The CDR3 does not end in the conserved phenylalanine or tryptophan, so this is likely a read error. The DNA is omitted, as the CDR3 cannot be located on it reliably, and the CDR3 follows TCRdb's listing. This rearrangement joins TRBV6-1 to TRBJ1-3; whether TRBD1, the table's D call, matches the DNA was not checked. Per germline, CDR1 MNHNS and CDR2 SASEGT. The CDR3 is 8 amino acids in total, end residues counted. CDR3 loop: CASTGPKL.

This chain uses TRBV18 with TRBJ1-1; 9 positions agree with TRBD1. The J segment lost 4 bases and the V segment lost 6 bases, leaving 6 bases of the junction unmatched. The CDR3 runs 14 residues. Germline V gene data show CDR1 as KGHSH and CDR2 as LQKENI. DNA for the CDR3: TGTGCCAGCTCCCGGACAGGGGTCGGCACTGAAGCTTTCTTT. This encodes CASSRTGVGTEAFF.

In this sample, this clone turned up once. This sequence joins TRBV27 and TRBJ2-7; 7 bases line up with TRBD1. Germline-derived CDR1 and CDR2 are MNHEY and SMNVEV (reference sequence). This CDR3 comprises 14 residues. With 1 base clipped from V and 3 bases from J, the junction kept 3 bases outside the gene matches. CDR3 protein: CASSLFRDSYEQYF. The CDR3 DNA reads as TGTGCCAGCAGTTTATTTCGGGACAGCTACGAGCAGTACTTC.

This clone has a single count. The chain combines TRBV7-8 with TRBJ2-7; a weak D match, TRBD2 (6 bases). The germline V and J ends were trimmed by 5 bases and 7 bases, with 15 bases remaining between them. Germline CDR1 reads SGHVS; CDR2 reads FQNEAQ. The CDR3 sequence is 13 residues long. CDR3 sequence: CASSQQVEGEQYF. CDR3 bases: TGTGCCAGCAGCCAACAGGTGGAGGGGGAGCAGTACTTC.

This chain connects TRBV30 to TRBJ1-4, with a weak D call TRBD1 (5 bases). This CDR3 comprises 15 residues. Germline-derived CDR1 and CDR2 are GTSNPN and SVGIG (reference sequence). V lost 3 bases, J lost 1 base, and 12 bases lay in between. CDR3 sequence reads: CAWRRGSGTNEKLFF. CDR3 coding DNA: TGTGCCTGGAGAAGGGGTTCGGGAACTAATGAAAAACTGTTTTTT.

J is TRBJ2-7 and V is TRBV7-8; possible D gene TRBD2, 5 bases. The CDR3 length is 11 residues. CDR1 is SGHVS, CDR2 FQNEAQ, per germline. Trimming shortened V by 1 base and J by 9 bases, and 7 bases separated the two germline ends. CDR3 sequence (DNA): TGTGCCAGCAGCTTAGACGCGGGGCAGTACTTC. It encodes CASSLDAGQYF.

Turning to this clone: Germline is not matched at one junction end, which may reflect a read error. The gene calls are TRBV20-1 and TRBJ2-4; 13 bases line up with TRBD2. The CDR3 sequence is 11 residues long. The V gene's germline CDR1 is DFQATT and CDR2 SNEGSKA (reference sequence). The CDR3 DNA reads TGCAGTGCTAATGGACTAGCGGGGGCTATCTTC. Residues: CSANGLAGAIF.

This sequence joins TRBV27 and TRBJ2-1; D might be TRBD2 (6 bases). V was clipped by 3 bases and J by 0 bases, with 9 bases between them. Germline CDR1 MNHEY, CDR2 SMNVEV (reference sequence). The CDR3 runs 15 residues. CDR3 coding DNA: TGTGCCAGCAGTTTTCGCGGGAACTCCTACAATGAGCAGTTCTTC. It specifies CASSFRGNSYNEQFF.

The chain couples TRBV7-2 to TRBJ2-7; maybe TRBD1 (6 bases). Germline loops: CDR1 SGHTA, CDR2 FQGNSA. Between the trimmed V and J ends, which lost 2 bases and 4 bases, there was a span of 9 bases. The CDR3 loop spans 13 amino acids. The CDR3: CASSLSTGYEQYF. In DNA, the CDR3 is TGTGCCAGCAGCTTATCCACAGGGTACGAGCAGTACTTC. Combining the CDR3 with reference TRBV7-2 and TRBJ2-7 gives the whole variable domain GAGVSQSPSNKVTEKGKDVELRCDPISGHTALYWYRQSLGQGLEFLIYFQGNSAPDKSGLPSDRFSAERTGGSVSTLTIQRTQQEDSAVYLCASSLSTGYEQYFGPGTRLTVT.

J is TRBJ2-1 and V is TRBV5-4; possible D gene TRBD2, 5 bases. Trimming pared 3 bases from V and 1 base from J, leaving 20 bases between. CDR1 and CDR2 (germline): SGHNT, YYREEE (reference sequence). This CDR3 contains 18 residues. CDR3: CASSSPGLAHLSYNEQFF. DNA of the CDR3: TGTGCCAGCAGCTCCCCTGGACTGGCCCACCTGTCCTACAATGAGCAGTTCTTC.